This is a list of T cell receptor beta chains from one sample in a study of T cells in Graves' hyperthyroidism and ophthalmopathy. MiXCR, applied by TCRdb to the multiplex PCR reads, yields one record per CDR3 protein. The sample has over 300,000 distinct CDR3 sequences; roughly 13% are singletons. Sample: blood. All receptors come from a woman aged 55-75 years with Graves' hyperthyroidism. Both conserved end residues are part of each CDR3. Fields, in order: J gene, V gene, clone size, CDR3 length, D gene, CDR3 DNA, CDR3 protein. The D gene is left open where the match is weak. Not all rows give a size; the values are once, few, many and, for expanded clones, a class.

J: TRBJ2-7
V: TRBV18
size: .
length: 18
D: TRBD1
DNA: TGTGCCAGCTCACCCCGAGCCGGGACAGGGGGGAGCTCCTACGAGCAGTACTTC
CDR3: CASSPRAGTGGSSYEQYF

J: TRBJ1-1
V: TRBV9
size: few
length: 15
D: .
DNA: TGTGCCAGCAGCGTAGTGTCAGGACGGAACACTGAAGCTTTCTTT
CDR3: CASSVVSGRNTEAFF

J: TRBJ2-5
V: TRBV20-1
size: few
length: 14
D: .
DNA: TGCAGTGCTAGAGAAGCTGGGCAGCAAGGGACCCAGTACTTC
CDR3: CSAREAGQQGTQYF

J: TRBJ2-7
V: TRBV7-6
size: .
length: 13
D: .
DNA: TGTGCCAGCAGCTTAGAAGGAGGGCCCGAGCAGTACTTC
CDR3: CASSLEGGPEQYF

J: TRBJ2-3
V: TRBV6-1
size: few
length: 13
D: .
DNA: TGTGCCAGCAGTGAAGCTGGGGTTCATACGCAGTATTTT
CDR3: CASSEAGVHTQYF

J: TRBJ2-4
V: TRBV11-3
size: many
length: 14
D: TRBD2
DNA: TGTGCCAGCAGCGGCACGCAACGGGGGGGCATTCAGTACTTC
CDR3: CASSGTQRGGIQYF

J: TRBJ2-7
V: TRBV27
size: .
length: 13
D: .
DNA: TGTGCCAGCAGTGACCCCCCAAGGTACGAGCAGTACTTC
CDR3: CASSDPPRYEQYF

J: TRBJ2-5
V: TRBV20-1
size: .
length: 16
D: TRBD1
DNA: TGCAGTGCTAGAGATCAGGACAGGGGGCACCAAGAGACCCAGTACTTC
CDR3: CSARDQDRGHQETQYF

J: TRBJ2-3
V: TRBV7-9
size: .
length: 18
D: TRBD2
DNA: TGTGCCAGCAGCTACAATTCAACCCTAGCGGGAGGGCCAGATACGCAGTATTTT
CDR3: CASSYNSTLAGGPDTQYF

J: TRBJ2-1
V: TRBV6-1
size: many
length: 16
D: TRBD2
DNA: TGTGCCAGCAGTGAACTCGGCGGGAGCTCCTACAATGAGCAGTTCTTC
CDR3: CASSELGGSSYNEQFF

J: TRBJ2-1
V: TRBV10-3
size: many
length: 16
D: .
DNA: TGTGCCATCAGTGAGTCTAGCGGTTACTCCTACAATGAGCAGTTCTTC
CDR3: CAISESSGYSYNEQFF

J: TRBJ1-5
V: TRBV18
size: .
length: 13
D: .
DNA: TGTGCCAGCTCACCACGGGGTGATCAGCCCCAGCATTTT
CDR3: CASSPRGDQPQHF

J: TRBJ1-1
V: TRBV24-1
size: many
length: 13
D: .
DNA: TGTGCCATAACTAAGAGGGTGTTCACTGAAGCTTTCTTT
CDR3: CAITKRVFTEAFF

J: TRBJ2-1
V: TRBV27
size: many
length: 13
D: .
DNA: TGTGCCAGCGTTTCCGGCGAGTTGGGTGAGCAGTTCTTC
CDR3: CASVSGELGEQFF

J: TRBJ2-7
V: TRBV7-2
size: few
length: 15
D: TRBD1
DNA: TGTGCCAGCAGCTTCCGACAGGGGAGGTCCTACGAGCAGTACTTC
CDR3: CASSFRQGRSYEQYF

J: TRBJ1-2
V: TRBV11-2
size: many
length: 15
D: .
DNA: TGTGCCAGCAGCTTAGAGGTCAGCGCCTCGTATGGCTACACCTTC
CDR3: CASSLEVSASYGYTF

J: TRBJ2-1
V: TRBV12-3/TRBV12-4
size: many
length: 12
D: .
DNA: TGTGCCAGCAGTTTTCCGGGATTGGAGCAGTTCTTC
CDR3: CASSFPGLEQFF

J: TRBJ1-2
V: TRBV20-1
size: few
length: 13
D: TRBD1
DNA: TGCAGTGCTAGGGACAGGGGGCAGGGTGGCTACACCTTC
CDR3: CSARDRGQGGYTF

J: TRBJ1-4
V: TRBV5-4
size: .
length: 14
D: .
DNA: TGTGCCAGCAGCTTTGAGGGGAGGTATGAAAAACTGTTTTTT
CDR3: CASSFEGRYEKLFF

J: TRBJ2-3
V: TRBV7-6
size: many
length: 14
D: .
DNA: TGTGCCAGCAGCCTGAGGGGGGGGGAAGATACGCAGTATTTT
CDR3: CASSLRGGEDTQYF

J: TRBJ1-2
V: TRBV4-1
size: .
length: 15
D: .
DNA: TGCGCCAGCAGCCAAGGCGTCGGGAACCCTTATGGCTACACCTTC
CDR3: CASSQGVGNPYGYTF

J: TRBJ1-1
V: TRBV18
size: .
length: 16
D: TRBD1
DNA: TGTGCCAGCTCCAAGCCCCAGACAGGGAGGGACACTGAAGCTTTCTTT
CDR3: CASSKPQTGRDTEAFF

J: TRBJ2-3
V: TRBV12-3/TRBV12-4
size: many
length: 17
D: TRBD2
DNA: TGTGCCAGCAACAAGTGGACTAGCGGGATTTCCGGAGATACGCAGTATTTT
CDR3: CASNKWTSGISGDTQYF

J: TRBJ1-5
V: TRBV5-5
size: many
length: 15
D: .
DNA: TGTGCCAGCAGCCTAGAGACAGGTCGGGGACAGCCCCAGCATTTT
CDR3: CASSLETGRGQPQHF